Shown below are 6 T cell receptor beta chains from a single sample sequenced in a study of circulating CD8 cells and anti-PD-1 response in melanoma. Sorting of live CD3+CD8+TCRalphabeta+ cells by PD-1 and/or TIGIT gave four subsets. Using around 16 ng of total RNA, TCR libraries were made with the QIAseq Immune Repertoire TCR panel. TCRdb reprocessed the reads with MiXCR, giving one entry per CDR3 protein. The repertoire includes 450 to 600 distinct CDR3 sequences, around 7% of them detected once, and more than 15% sits in the top ten. Source: CD8+ T cells from PBMCs, taken at baseline or after one month of anti-PD-1 therapy (not recorded which). Receptor source: a human donor with melanoma.

This clonotype is large within its sample. The V gene is TRBV5-5, the J gene TRBJ2-2; D might be TRBD1 (6 bases). Trimming cost V 4 bases and J 2 bases, with 9 bases left between them. The CDR3 contains 14 residues. Per the germline V gene, CDR1 is SGHKS and CDR2 is YYEKEE (reference sequence). The CDR3 coding sequence is TGTGCCAGCAGCCGACAGGATAACACCGGGGAGCTGTTTTTT. Translation: CASSRQDNTGELFF.

The chain combines TRBV2 with TRBJ2-1; TRBD2 matches 7 bases. This CDR3 has 14 residues. Germline CDR1 reads SNHLY; CDR2 reads FYNNEI. The V gene end was trimmed by 2 bases and the J gene end by 9 bases; junction bases not matched to a gene: 7. The CDR3 here is CASSEWEGIREQFF. The DNA for the CDR3 is TGTGCCAGCAGTGAATGGGAGGGGATCCGTGAGCAGTTCTTC.

This clonotype qualifies as large. V is TRBV28 and J is TRBJ2-7; 8 bases align to TRBD1. Trimming at V came to 5 bases and at J to 2 bases, leaving 5 bases not matched to a gene. The CDR3 sequence is 14 residues long. Germline V gives CDR1 MDHEN, CDR2 SYDVKM. The CDR3 loop reads CASSPGQVPYEQYF. The CDR3 DNA reads TGTGCCAGCAGTCCGGGACAGGTCCCCTACGAGCAGTACTTC.

This clonotype was seen more than once but under ten times. Here the CDR3 omits its conserved ending phenylalanine or tryptophan, so a read error is the likely source. The CDR3 region is CSASQFGGPSYNGQFL. CDR3 in DNA: TGCAGTGCTAGTCAGTTCGGGGGCCCGTCCTACAATGGGCAGTTCCTC. The chain carries TRBV20-1 and TRBJ2-1, with D perhaps assigned TRBD1 or TRBD2 (6 bases each). This CDR3 contains 16 residues. Germline CDR1 is DFQATT and CDR2 is SNEGSKA (reference sequence).

By share of the sample, this clonotype is medium-sized. The J gene is TRBJ2-2, the V gene TRBV12-3 or TRBV12-4; maybe TRBD1 (5 bases). V shed 5 bases and J shed 6 bases, with 10 bases lying between them. This CDR3 comprises 13 residues. CDR3 DNA sequence: TGTGCCAGCAGTATACAGGTGGCCGGGGAGCTGTTTTTT. The encoded protein is CASSIQVAGELFF.

This clonotype is medium-sized by share. The V gene is TRBV20-1, the J gene TRBJ2-2; D is uncertain. This CDR3 region has 14 residues. Germline V gene sequence: CDR1 DFQATT, CDR2 SNEGSKA (reference sequence). V was pared by 1 base and J by 3 bases, with 9 bases between. CDR3 residues: CSARGDSDTGELFF. CDR3 nucleotide sequence: TGCAGTGCTAGAGGAGATAGTGACACCGGGGAGCTGTTTTTT.